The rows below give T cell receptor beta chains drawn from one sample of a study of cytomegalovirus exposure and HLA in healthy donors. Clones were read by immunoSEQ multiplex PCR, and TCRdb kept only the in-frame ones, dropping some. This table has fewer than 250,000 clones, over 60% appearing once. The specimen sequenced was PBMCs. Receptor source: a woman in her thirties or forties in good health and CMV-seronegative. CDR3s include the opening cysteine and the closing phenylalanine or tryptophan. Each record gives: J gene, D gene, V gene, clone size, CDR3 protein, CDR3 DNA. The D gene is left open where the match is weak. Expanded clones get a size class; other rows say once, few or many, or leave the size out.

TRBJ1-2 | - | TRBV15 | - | CATSEETTANYGYTF | TGTGCCACCAGCGAGGAGACGACAGCTAACTATGGCTACACCTTC
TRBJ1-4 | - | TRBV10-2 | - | CASTPWRGRGSNEKLFF | TGCGCCAGCACTCCATGGAGGGGTCGAGGTAGTAATGAAAAACTGTTTTTT
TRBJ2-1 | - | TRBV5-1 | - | CASSLGLREQFF | TGCGCCAGCAGCTTGGGTCTACGTGAGCAGTTCTTC
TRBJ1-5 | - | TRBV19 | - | CASKVTRDQPQHF | TGTGCCAGTAAAGTGACGCGGGATCAGCCCCAGCATTTT
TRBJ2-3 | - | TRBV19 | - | CASSIGPGPLTQYF | TGTGCCAGTAGTATAGGCCCAGGGCCGTTAACGCAGTATTTT
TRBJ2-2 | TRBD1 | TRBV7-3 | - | CASSRDRSNTGELFF | TGTGCCAGCAGTCGGGACAGGTCGAACACCGGGGAGCTGTTTTTT
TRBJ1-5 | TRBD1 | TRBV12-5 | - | CASGSRDRGEKQPQHF | TGTGCTAGTGGTTCAAGAGACAGGGGAGAAAAGCAGCCCCAGCATTTT
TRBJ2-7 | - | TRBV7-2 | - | CASSFRRESYEQYF | TGTGCCAGCAGCTTTCGTCGCGAGTCCTACGAGCAGTACTTC
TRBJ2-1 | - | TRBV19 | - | CASSPPLAYNEQFF | TGTGCCAGTAGTCCCCCCCTAGCTTACAATGAGCAGTTCTTC
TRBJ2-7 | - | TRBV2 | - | CASSVDVASTYEQYF | TGTGCCAGCAGCGTCGACGTAGCGTCCACCTACGAGCAGTACTTC
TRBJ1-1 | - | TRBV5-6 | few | CASSRGPGNEAFF | TGTGCCAGCAGCCGCGGGCCGGGAAATGAAGCTTTCTTT
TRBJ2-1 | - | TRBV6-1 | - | CASSGYAPSLGGDEQFF | TGTGCCAGCAGTGGTTATGCCCCCAGCTTGGGAGGCGATGAGCAGTTCTTC
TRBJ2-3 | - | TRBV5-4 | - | CASSRGGSTDTQYF | TGTGCCAGCAGCCGGGGAGGTAGCACAGATACGCAGTATTTT
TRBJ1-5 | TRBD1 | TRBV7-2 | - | CASSTDRVGQPQHF | TGTGCCAGCAGCACGGACAGGGTGGGTCAGCCCCAGCATTTT
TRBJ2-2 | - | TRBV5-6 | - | CASSLGGTNTGELFF | TGTGCCAGCAGCCTGGGGGGCACGAACACCGGGGAGCTGTTTTTT
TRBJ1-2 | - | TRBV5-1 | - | CASSVLQGNYGYTF | TGCGCCAGCAGCGTTTTACAGGGAAACTATGGCTACACCTTC
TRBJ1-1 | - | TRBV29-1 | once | CSVERGSTTEAFF | TGCAGCGTCGAAAGGGGGTCTACCACTGAAGCTTTCTTT
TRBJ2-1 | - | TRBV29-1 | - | CSVEDQRGLLYNEQFF | TGCAGCGTTGAAGATCAGAGGGGACTGCTCTACAATGAGCAGTTCTTC
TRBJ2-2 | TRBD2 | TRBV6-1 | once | CASSGLAGVNTGELFF | TGTGCCAGCAGTGGCTTAGCGGGGGTGAACACCGGGGAGCTGTTTTTT
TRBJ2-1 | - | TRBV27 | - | CASYKRLAIYNEQFF | TGTGCCAGCTATAAGAGGCTAGCGATCTACAATGAGCAGTTCTTC
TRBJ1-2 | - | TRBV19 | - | CARGLAGEDNGYTF | TGTGCCAGAGGTTTGGCGGGGGAAGATAATGGCTACACCTTC
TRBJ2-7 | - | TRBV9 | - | CASSVVSIPLRREQYF | TGTGCCAGCAGCGTAGTTAGTATTCCTCTACGTCGCGAGCAGTACTTC
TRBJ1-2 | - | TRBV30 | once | CAWSVPGQVQDYTF | TGTGCCTGGAGTGTACCTGGGCAAGTACAGGACTACACCTTC
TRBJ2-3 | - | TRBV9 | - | CASSVGSVFTDTQYF | TGTGCCAGCAGCGTAGGAAGCGTATTCACAGATACGCAGTATTTT
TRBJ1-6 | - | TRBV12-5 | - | CASGLSGYNSPLHF | TGTGCTAGTGGTTTAAGCGGGTATAATTCACCCCTCCACTTT
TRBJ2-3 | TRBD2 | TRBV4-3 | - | CASSYGTSEGDTQYF | TGCGCCAGCAGCTACGGGACTAGCGAAGGTGATACGCAGTATTTT
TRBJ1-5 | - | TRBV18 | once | CASSLDGGVYQPQHF | TGTGCCAGCTCACTGGATGGAGGGGTGTATCAGCCCCAGCATTTT
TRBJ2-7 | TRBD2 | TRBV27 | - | CASSPAPGTSGKRGEQYF | TGTGCCAGCAGCCCAGCCCCCGGGACTAGCGGGAAGAGAGGCGAGCAGTACTTC
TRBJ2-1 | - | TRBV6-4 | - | CASSDDRHRNEQFF | TGTGCCAGCAGTGACGATCGACATCGTAATGAGCAGTTCTTC
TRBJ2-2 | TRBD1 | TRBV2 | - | CASRRDRTTGELFF | TGTGCCAGCAGAAGGGACAGGACAACCGGGGAGCTGTTTTTT
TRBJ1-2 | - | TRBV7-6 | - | CASSLGGLSSPYTF | TGTGCCAGCAGCTTAGGAGGCCTATCCAGCCCCTACACCTTC
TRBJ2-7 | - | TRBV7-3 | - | CASSPSRSTSAGGEQYF | TGTGCCAGCAGCCCATCGCGATCGACCAGCGCCGGTGGAGAGCAGTACTTC
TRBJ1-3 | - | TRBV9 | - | CASSPDRSLGNTIYF | TGTGCCAGCAGCCCCGACAGGTCCCTCGGAAACACCATATATTTT
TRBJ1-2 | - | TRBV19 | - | CASSIYSTVGGENGYTF | TGTGCCAGTAGTATTTACTCAACCGTGGGGGGAGAGAATGGCTACACCTTC
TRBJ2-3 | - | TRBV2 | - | CASSFHTDTQYF | TGTGCCAGCAGTTTTCACACAGATACGCAGTATTTT
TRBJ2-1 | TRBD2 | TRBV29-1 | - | CSVRRAGEIDEQFF | TGCAGCGTCAGAAGGGCGGGAGAGATTGATGAGCAGTTCTTC
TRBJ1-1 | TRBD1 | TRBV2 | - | CASSGETGAAEAFF | TGTGCCAGCAGTGGGGAAACAGGGGCGGCTGAAGCTTTCTTT
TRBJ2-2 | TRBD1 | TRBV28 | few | CASSSLDRGAGELFF | TGTGCCAGCAGTTCCTTGGACAGGGGGGCCGGGGAGCTGTTTTTT
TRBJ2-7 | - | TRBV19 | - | CASSTTGVPYEQYF | TGTGCCAGTAGTACGACCGGAGTACCCTACGAGCAGTACTTC
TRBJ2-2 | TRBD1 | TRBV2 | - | CASSLRQGTNTGELFF | TGTGCCAGCAGCCTACGACAGGGAACGAACACCGGGGAGCTGTTTTTT
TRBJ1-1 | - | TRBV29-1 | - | CSVEAERNTEAFF | TGCAGCGTTGAGGCCGAGCGGAACACTGAAGCTTTCTTT
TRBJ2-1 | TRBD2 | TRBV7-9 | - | CASSFSGSSYNEQFF | TGTGCCAGCAGCTTTAGCGGGAGTTCCTACAATGAGCAGTTCTTC
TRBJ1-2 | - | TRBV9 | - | CASSVTRGTGYTF | TGTGCCAGCAGCGTAACTCGGGGAACTGGCTACACCTTC
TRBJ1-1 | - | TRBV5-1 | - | CASSLTGRPSNTEAFF | TGCGCCAGCAGCTTGACAGGGCGGCCTTCGAACACTGAAGCTTTCTTT
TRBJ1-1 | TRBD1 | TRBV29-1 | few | CSVEPQGARGTEAFF | TGCAGCGTTGAACCACAGGGGGCGCGAGGCACTGAAGCTTTCTTT
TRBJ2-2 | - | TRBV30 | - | CAWRERGGTGELFF | TGTGCCTGGAGGGAGCGCGGAGGTACCGGGGAGCTGTTTTTT
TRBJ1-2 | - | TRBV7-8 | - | CASSFSLTGGIGYTF | TGTGCCAGCAGCTTTTCTCTGACAGGCGGTATTGGCTACACCTTC